The subject of this entry is one T cell receptor beta chain. This entry belongs to a study of cytomegalovirus exposure and HLA in healthy donors. Use of 60 Vbeta and 13 Jbeta primers characterized the PCR. Sequenced by immunoSEQ multiplex PCR; TCRdb stores in-frame clones only, minus some. The sample lists approximately 130,000 clones; around 86% were seen once. The CDR3 has 17 amino acids. The germline gives CDR1 MDHEN, CDR2 SYDVKM. With V trimmed by 1 base and J by 3 bases, 11 bases remained unmatched. V gene TRBV28 combines with J gene TRBJ1-1; 7 bases agree with TRBD1. The TCR originated in a woman between 45 and 65 years old in good health and CMV-seropositive. Sequencing was done on a sample of PBMCs. The CDR3 loop reads CASSLFPQDRFYTEAFF. CDR3 nucleotides: TGTGCCAGCAGTTTATTCCCTCAGGACAGGTTCTACACTGAAGCTTTCTTT.